Listed below are T cell receptor beta chains from one sample, sequenced in a study of cytomegalovirus exposure and HLA in healthy donors. Produced via immunoSEQ multiplex PCR; TCRdb's table is partial and in-frame only. The sample yields under 200,000 clones, approximately 86% seen once. Sample: PBMCs. These receptors all come from a woman aged 25 to 39 in good health and CMV-seronegative. CDR3s include the opening cysteine and the closing phenylalanine or tryptophan. The D gene is left open where the match is weak. A clone size is listed for some rows: how often the clone was seen (once, few, many), or a class if it is expanded.

J gene,V gene,D gene,clone size,CDR3 length,CDR3 DNA,CDR3 protein
TRBJ2-1,TRBV10-1,TRBD2,-,15,TGCGCCAGCAGCGGTCTAGCGGGGGGTCGGGATGAGCAGTTCTTC,CASSGLAGGRDEQFF
TRBJ2-2,TRBV9,TRBD2,few,16,TGTGCCAGCAGCGCCGGAAGGGGACTAGCGTTCGGGGAGCTGTTTTTT,CASSAGRGLAFGELFF
TRBJ1-2,TRBV29-1,-,-,12,TGCAGCGGCAGGGGCGATCACTATGGCTACACCTTC,CSGRGDHYGYTF
TRBJ2-1,TRBV28,TRBD1,-,17,TGTGCCAGCAGTCTCAGGGGGCTGCGGAGCTCCTACAATGAGCAGTTCTTC,CASSLRGLRSSYNEQFF
TRBJ1-2,TRBV6-1,-,-,11,TGTGCCAGCAACCACAGGGATGGCTACACCTTC,CASNHRDGYTF
TRBJ1-2,TRBV14,TRBD1,-,15,TGTGCCAGCAGCCAAGTCACAGGGGCGGACTATGGCTACACCTTC,CASSQVTGADYGYTF
TRBJ2-2,TRBV5-6,-,-,13,TGTGCCAGCAGGGGGAGGCGGACCGGGGAGCTGTTTTTT,CASRGRRTGELFF
TRBJ1-4,TRBV7-2,-,-,12,TGTGCCAGCAGCTTTCCAGATGAAAAACTGTTTTTT,CASSFPDEKLFF
TRBJ2-7,TRBV2,-,-,14,TGTGCCAGCAGTGGTCAGGGGAAACCCTACGAGCAGTACTTC,CASSGQGKPYEQYF
TRBJ2-7,TRBV5-5,TRBD1,-,15,TGTGCCAGCAGCCTGACACCGGGACAGGCCTACGAGCAGTACTTC,CASSLTPGQAYEQYF
TRBJ2-7,TRBV6-6,TRBD2,-,14,TGTGCCAGCAGTTCTGGACTAGAAGCCTACGAGCAGTACTTC,CASSSGLEAYEQYF
TRBJ2-1,TRBV18,TRBD2,-,14,TGTGCCTCGGGACTAGCGGGAGTTGAGGCTGAGCAGTTCTTC,CASGLAGVEAEQFF
TRBJ1-1,TRBV6-6,TRBD1,-,16,TGTGCCAGCATCTGGGGGGACAGGGGTTTCTTCACTGAAGCTTTCTTT,CASIWGDRGFFTEAFF
TRBJ1-2,TRBV27,TRBD1,-,17,TGTGCCAGCAGTCGGAAGGGGACAGCTGAAAGAAACTATGGCTACACCTTC,CASSRKGTAERNYGYTF
TRBJ2-7,TRBV6-5,TRBD1,-,14,TGTGCCAGCAGCCTCCGACAGGGGGGCAACGAGCAGTACTTC,CASSLRQGGNEQYF
TRBJ2-1,TRBV14,-,-,13,TGTGCCAGCAGCCAAGTTCTCTACAATGAGCAGTTCTTC,CASSQVLYNEQFF
TRBJ2-1,TRBV5-1,TRBD1,once,15,TGCGCCAGCAGCTTGGGACCCAGACAGGGATTTGAGCAGTTCTTC,CASSLGPRQGFEQFF
TRBJ2-7,TRBV19,-,-,13,TGTGCCAGTAGTAGTGGAGAGACCTACGAGCAGTACTTC,CASSSGETYEQYF
TRBJ2-5,TRBV28,-,-,13,TGTGCCAGCACCAGGGAGGATAGGGAGACCCAGTACTTC,CASTREDRETQYF
TRBJ2-1,TRBV6-5,TRBD1,-,14,TGTGCCAGCAGTTATCGGGACAGGGGAGATGAGCAGTTCTTC,CASSYRDRGDEQFF
TRBJ1-5,TRBV6-6,-,-,15,TGTGCCAGCAAAGGACAGAGTAGCGGGAATCAGCCCCAGCATTTT,CASKGQSSGNQPQHF
TRBJ1-4,TRBV6-5,TRBD1,-,15,TGTGCCAGCAGTTACTCGACAGGGGGAGTTGAAAAACTGTTTTTT,CASSYSTGGVEKLFF
TRBJ1-5,TRBV2,-,-,13,TGTGCCAGCCTCAGGGATCAAGACCAGCCCCAGCATTTT,CASLRDQDQPQHF
TRBJ2-7,TRBV7-9,-,few,12,TGTGCCAGCAGACAATCGGGTGGCGAGCAGTACTTC,CASRQSGGEQYF
TRBJ1-1,TRBV6-6,-,-,12,TGTGCCAGCAGTTACTGGGAGGCTGAAGCTTTCTTT,CASSYWEAEAFF
TRBJ2-7,TRBV28,TRBD2,-,13,TGTGCCAGTACCACTAGCGGGGCCTACGAGCAGTACTTC,CASTTSGAYEQYF
TRBJ2-1,TRBV7-9,-,-,14,TGTGCCAGCAGCTTATATCTTAGCTACAATGAGCAGTTCTTC,CASSLYLSYNEQFF
TRBJ2-7,TRBV28,TRBD1,-,15,TGTGCCAGCAGTTCACCGGGACAGGGAAACTACGAGCAGTACTTC,CASSSPGQGNYEQYF
TRBJ2-1,TRBV7-3,-,-,13,TGTGCCAGCAGCCCGGGACTTGACAATGAGCAGTTCTTC,CASSPGLDNEQFF
TRBJ1-2,TRBV5-6,-,-,16,TGTGCCAGCAGCCCAATTTGGGGGGGGTCCTTCGATGGCTACACCTTC,CASSPIWGGSFDGYTF
TRBJ1-1,TRBV2,-,few,13,TGTGCCGGGGGGGGAGATCCGAACACTGAAGCTTTCTTT,CAGGGDPNTEAFF
TRBJ2-3,TRBV10-2,-,-,13,TGCGCCAGCAGTGAGTCCAACACAGATACGCAGTATTTT,CASSESNTDTQYF
TRBJ2-1,TRBV6-1,-,once,16,TGTGCCAGCAGTGAAGCGCTTCTAGACAGCTACAATGAGCAGTTCTTC,CASSEALLDSYNEQFF
TRBJ2-3,TRBV7-2,TRBD2,-,16,TGTGCCAGCAGTCCTTGGGCTAGCGGTCCCACAGATACGCAGTATTTT,CASSPWASGPTDTQYF
TRBJ2-5,TRBV7-9,-,-,15,TGTGCCAGCAGCTTATCGACTACCCCCCAAGAGACCCAGTACTTC,CASSLSTTPQETQYF
TRBJ2-4,TRBV27,TRBD1,-,14,TGTGCCAGCAGCTCGGACAGGGTGAGAAACATTCAGTACTTC,CASSSDRVRNIQYF
TRBJ1-1,TRBV11-3,-,-,15,TGTGCCAGCAGCTCACACAGGGTAATGAACACTGAAGCTTTCTTT,CASSSHRVMNTEAFF
TRBJ2-7,TRBV30,-,-,14,TGTGCCTGGAGCATCGGGGGAATCCTAGTCGAGCAGTACTTC,CAWSIGGILVEQYF
TRBJ2-7,TRBV5-1,TRBD1,-,15,TGCGCCAGCAGCTTGGGGCAGGGGGCTTCCTACGAGCAGTACTTC,CASSLGQGASYEQYF